The 2 T cell receptor beta chains below were found in one sample sequenced in a study of breast tumors, draining lymph nodes, adjacent tissues. Breast cancer patients provided tissue from their axillary draining lymph nodes. TCRdb re-analysed the multiplex PCR reads in MiXCR, keeping a single row per CDR3 protein. The sample consists of 120,000 or so distinct CDR3 sequences, nearly 20% of them appearing once. Source material: axillary lymph node tissue. These receptors were collected from a female donor with breast cancer. Some clones in this sample may be carry-over from other donors' samples.

About this clonotype: At one end, the junction sequence differs from germline, possibly due to a read error. The chain has TRBV7-9 and TRBJ2-1, with a possible D match to TRBD2 (6 bases). CDR1 is SEHNR, CDR2 FQNEAQ, per germline (reference sequence). The CDR3 sequence is 15 residues long. Here the CDR3 reads CASSRGGASYDERFF. The CDR3 bases are TGTGCCAGCAGCCGAGGAGGGGCCTCCTACGATGAGCGGTTCTTC.

This clonotype was seen many times. V is TRBV5-8 and J is TRBJ1-2; a possible D gene is TRBD1 (5 bases). Between the trimmed V and J ends, which lost 0 bases and 0 bases, there was a span of 15 bases. The CDR3 has 17 amino acids. In germline, CDR1 is SGHTS, CDR2 YDEGEE. Here the CDR3 DNA reads TGTGCCAGCAGCTTGGGAGCGGGGCAACCGTCTAACTATGGCTACACCTTC. It codes for CASSLGAGQPSNYGYTF.